The clone carrying this TCR beta chain was seen ten or more times. Its antigen is undetermined. This sample is drawn from a study of CD8 T cells in ankylosing spondylitis. General study results and limits: A TCR beta motif of roughly eight highly homologous variants seemed to mark ankylosing spondylitis blood. Disease-linked clones were reportedly significantly enriched in matched ankylosing spondylitis synovial fluid. Disease-linked clones had a CD8+ phenotype and relatively low frequency in peripheral blood. Previous work reported some of these motif variants in the synovial fluid and blood of reactive arthritis.

Researchers built TCR beta libraries using quantitative 5'-RACE with molecular barcodes. TCRdb redid the calling of the 5' RACE reads with MiXCR, one entry per CDR3 protein. The table records hundreds of thousands of distinct CDR3 sequences, about 11% of them present only once. CDR1 DFQATT and CDR2 SNEGSKA come from the germline V gene (reference sequence). The CDR3 extends over 13 amino acids. V was trimmed by 3 bases and J by 10 bases, leaving 18 bases between them. This clonotype was sampled from a male donor with ankylosing spondylitis. Sequencing used blood, either unsorted or a sorted T cell fraction (not recorded which). V and J are TRBV20-1 and TRBJ1-1; D is uncertain. This CDR3 reads CSARATVGRIAFF. In DNA, the CDR3 is TGCAGTGCTAGGGCTACAGTAGGGCGTATAGCTTTCTTT.